The 13 T cell receptor beta chains below all came from one sample that was sequenced in a study of Graves' ophthalmopathy and Graves' hyperthyroidism. RNA transcripts were the source from which TCR beta CDR3 regions were amplified. After a first-round RT-PCR with HTBI primers, a second-round multiplex PCR was run. TCRdb recomputed calls from the multiplex PCR reads with MiXCR, one row per CDR3 protein. The data contain almost 750,000 distinct CDR3 sequences, roughly 40% of them singletons. Sequenced input: peripheral blood. The receptors were sampled from an adult man with Graves' ophthalmopathy.

In regard to this clonotype: At one end, the junction sequence differs from germline, possibly due to a read error. This chain joins TRBV10-3 and TRBJ1-1; D may be TRBD1 (6 bases). CDR3 length equals 15 residues. Germline-derived CDR1 and CDR2 are ENHRY and SYGVKD. The CDR3 bases are TGTGCCAGCAGTTATGGGGGCAAACGGGACACTGAAGCTTTCTTT. Amino acids: CASSYGGKRDTEAFF.

A note on this clonotype: A read error may be the cause here, since a much bigger clone is one base away. J is TRBJ2-5 and V is TRBV25-1, with D tentatively TRBD2 (5 bases). There are 14 residues in the CDR3. Germline V lookup: CDR1 MGHDK, CDR2 SYGVNS. The CDR3 sequence is CASGEWGDWETQYF. DNA for the CDR3: TGTGCCAGCGGTGAATGGGGAGACTGGGAGACCCAGTACTTC.

The chain has TRBV19 and TRBJ1-5; D is undetermined. The V gene lost 5 bases and the J gene lost 2 bases, with 10 bases spanning the gap. This CDR3 has 14 residues. Germline lookup yields CDR1 LNHDA and CDR2 SQIVND (reference sequence). The CDR3 nucleotides are TGTGCCAGTAGTTATTGGGATGGCAATCAGCCCCAGCATTTT. Its translation is CASSYWDGNQPQHF. Looking up the rest from reference TRBV19 and TRBJ1-5 gives the full variable domain: DGGITQSPKYLFRKEGQNVTLSCEQNLNHDAMYWYRQDPGQGLRLIYYSQIVNDFQKGDIAEGYSVSREKKESFPLTVTSAQKNPTAFYLCASSYWDGNQPQHFGDGTRLSIL.

This clonotype appeared many times. The V and J genes are TRBV4-1 and TRBJ1-2; D is undetermined. Trimming removed 1 base at V and 5 bases at J, with 11 bases between. The CDR3 covers 14 residues. Per germline, CDR1 MGHRA and CDR2 YSYEKL. The CDR3 DNA is TGCGCCAGCAGCCAAGGGGGAGGGAGGTATGGCTACACCTTC. This gives the protein CASSQGGGRYGYTF.

J is TRBJ2-7 and V is TRBV20-1; D not resolved. The CDR3 sequence is 15 residues long. V lost 2 bases and J 2 bases, leaving 16 bases between the germline ends. Looked up from germline, CDR1 is DFQATT and CDR2 is SNEGSKA (reference sequence). CDR3 in amino acids: CSARIPQAGPYEQYF. The CDR3 nucleotides are TGCAGTGCTAGAATCCCCCAGGCTGGCCCCTACGAGCAGTACTTC.

This clonotype has just a few counts. The chain employs TRBV5-1 and TRBJ1-1; D is perhaps TRBD1 (6 bases). V was clipped by 4 bases and J by 5 bases, with 15 bases between them. Germline V lookup: CDR1 SGHRS, CDR2 YFSETQ. The CDR3 has 14 residues. The CDR3 DNA reads TGCGCCAGCAGCCAGGACGGGGGCTGGACTGAAGCTTTCTTT. It translates to CASSQDGGWTEAFF.

This clonotype was seen a handful of times. The genes are TRBV24-1 and TRBJ2-2, with TRBD2 matching over 13 bases. The CDR3 has 16 amino acids. Trimming took 3 bases from V and 7 from J; bases not matched to a gene: 4. The germline gives CDR1 KGHDR, CDR2 SFDVKD. CDR3 sequence reads: CATSDTSGRAVGELFF. The CDR3 DNA reads as TGTGCCACCAGTGATACTAGCGGGAGGGCCGTCGGGGAGCTGTTTTTT.

With regard to this clonotype: One junction end does not reproduce the germline sequence, and a read error may be involved. This rearrangement joins TRBV10-2 to TRBJ2-7, with D tentatively TRBD1 (7 bases). In germline, CDR1 is WSHSY, CDR2 SAAADI. The CDR3 has 15 amino acids. The DNA of the CDR3 is TGTGCCAGCAGTTATCGGGCAGGGGGGTCCTACGAGCAGTACTTC. It translates to CASSYRAGGSYEQYF.

The chain combines TRBV9 with TRBJ2-7; 10 nucleotides align to TRBD1. The germline V gene encodes CDR1 SGDLS and CDR2 YYNGEE. V lost 0 bases, J lost 4 bases, and 7 bases stayed unmatched. The CDR3 is 16 amino acids. The CDR3 bases are TGTGCCAGCAGCGTAGACGCCGGGACAGGGGATTACGAGCAGTACTTC. Protein sequence: CASSVDAGTGDYEQYF.

The chain couples TRBV2 to TRBJ2-2, with a weak D call TRBD2 (6 bases). Trimming stripped 9 bases from V and 0 bases from J, with 14 bases between. From germline, CDR1 is SNHLY and CDR2 FYNNEI. There are 15 residues in the CDR3. The DNA for the CDR3 is TGTGCCAGGGGGGTTTGGACTACGAACACCGGGGAGCTGTTTTTT. This codes for CARGVWTTNTGELFF.

The gene calls are TRBV25-1 and TRBJ2-2; D is possibly TRBD1 (6 bases). This CDR3 contains 17 residues. Germline V gives CDR1 MGHDK, CDR2 SYGVNS. With 7 bases removed from V and 6 bases from J, the gap between germline ends came to 24 bases. The DNA for the CDR3 is TGTGCCAGCATCAACAGGGTGTTGGCTACGCCTCCCGGGGAGCTGTTTTTT. Translated, it gives CASINRVLATPPGELFF.

This clonotype was recorded a few times. The chain employs TRBV20-1 and TRBJ2-7, with D unresolved. The CDR3 spans 13 residues. Germline assignment: CDR1 DFQATT and CDR2 SNEGSKA (reference sequence). V was cut by 6 bases and J by 2 bases, with 14 bases left in between. CDR3 sequence reads: CSAATTATYEQYF. Here the CDR3 DNA reads TGCAGTGCCGCTACTACAGCGACCTACGAGCAGTACTTC.

This clonotype was recorded a few times. The junction does not match germline at one end; this may be a read error. The genes are TRBV10-3 and TRBJ2-7; 10 nucleotides agree with TRBD2. The V gene's germline CDR1 is ENHRY and CDR2 SYGVKD. The CDR3 extends over 15 amino acids. The CDR3 here is CASSHGTSVPHEQYF. CDR3 sequence (DNA): TGTGCCAGCAGTCACGGGACTAGCGTTCCGCACGAGCAGTACTTC.